One and the same sample provided the 18 T cell receptor beta chains below, sequenced in a study of breast tumors, draining lymph nodes, adjacent tissues. In TCRdb, the multiplex PCR reads were re-called with MiXCR into one record per CDR3 protein. Of 15,000 or so distinct CDR3 sequences in the sample, approximately 45% are singletons; the top ten hold roughly 28%. Specimen: tumor-adjacent breast tissue. All receptors derive from a female donor with breast cancer. Some clones in this sample may be carry-over from other donors' samples.

With respect to this clonotype: The junction does not match germline at one end; this may be a read error. The rearrangement links TRBV20-1 to TRBJ2-7; D gene uncertain. The CDR3 runs to 12 residues. In germline, CDR1 is DFQATT, CDR2 SNEGSKA (reference sequence). The CDR3, as DNA: TGCAGTGCTAGTTCCCGAAACTACGAGCAGTGCTTC. It yields the protein CSASSRNYEQCF.

The J gene is TRBJ2-2, the V gene TRBV12-3 or TRBV12-4; 10 bases align to TRBD1. Unmatched junction bases numbered 7, after V lost 4 bases and J lost 2 bases. There are 17 residues in the CDR3. This CDR3 is CASSSRDRGLNTGELFF. The CDR3, as DNA: TGTGCCAGCAGTTCTCGAGACAGGGGGCTCAACACCGGGGAGCTGTTTTTT.

This clonotype qualifies as medium-sized. The chain carries TRBV29-1 and TRBJ2-3; D is unresolved. In germline, CDR1 is SQVTM, CDR2 ANQGSEA. V was cut by 8 bases and J by 3 bases, with 15 bases left in between. This CDR3 has 13 residues. CDR3 sequence (DNA): TGCAGCACCCCCGGTGGGTGGACAGATACGCAGTATTTT. Translated: CSTPGGWTDTQYF.

This clonotype was seen repeatedly, ten times or more. This chain connects TRBV7-2 to TRBJ2-3, with a weak D call TRBD2 (5 bases). In germline, CDR1 is SGHTA, CDR2 FQGNSA. V was trimmed by 6 bases and J by 3 bases, leaving 13 bases between them. This CDR3 has 14 residues. The CDR3 DNA reads as TGTGCCAGCAGGCCCGGAGGTGTAACAGATACGCAGTATTTT. Its protein product is CASRPGGVTDTQYF. Drawing the rest from reference TRBV7-2 and TRBJ2-3, the complete variable domain is GAGVSQSPSNKVTEKGKDVELRCDPISGHTALYWYRQSLGQGLEFLIYFQGNSAPDKSGLPSDRFSAERTGGSVSTLTIQRTQQEDSAVYLCASRPGGVTDTQYFGPGTRLTVL.

This clonotype was seen repeatedly, ten times or more. One end of the junction varies from germline; a read error may be responsible. The CDR3 is CASSLDPSNIQYF. The CDR3 DNA follows: TGTGCTAGCAGCTTAGATCCTAGCAACATTCAGTACTTC. The rearrangement links TRBV7-7 to TRBJ2-4, with D tentatively TRBD2 (5 bases). Germline-derived CDR1 and CDR2 are SSHAT and FNYEAQ (reference sequence). This CDR3 is 13 amino acids long.

This clonotype was recorded many times. The chain carries TRBV20-1 and TRBJ2-2; no firm D call. The CDR3 covers 12 residues. V was cut by 3 bases and J by 9 bases, with 11 bases left in between. The germline gives CDR1 DFQATT, CDR2 SNEGSKA (reference sequence). The CDR3 region is CSASFRSRELFF. CDR3 coding DNA: TGCAGTGCTAGCTTCCGGAGCCGGGAGCTGTTTTTT.

This sequence joins TRBV5-1 and TRBJ1-3; D gene ambiguous. CDR1 SGHRS and CDR2 YFSETQ come from the germline V gene. With 4 bases removed from V and 4 bases from J, the gap between germline ends came to 9 bases. There are 13 residues in the CDR3. DNA of the CDR3: TGCGCCAGCAGCCACCCGGCGGGAAACACCATATATTTT. Translation gives CASSHPAGNTIYF.

V and J are TRBV25-1 and TRBJ2-7; D assignment may be TRBD1 or TRBD2 (5 bases each). CDR1 MGHDK and CDR2 SYGVNS come from the germline V gene. This CDR3 region has 13 residues. V was cut by 8 bases and J by 4 bases, with 15 bases left in between. In DNA form, the CDR3 reads TGTGCCAGCTCGTACGGGACCCTTTACGAGCAGTACTTC. Protein sequence: CASSYGTLYEQYF.

This clonotype was observed at least ten times. This sequence joins TRBV6-1 and TRBJ1-5; the match to TRBD1 covers 12 bases. The V gene end was trimmed by 11 bases and the J gene end by 6 bases; junction bases not matched to a gene: 8. CDR3 length: 14 amino acids. CDR1 and CDR2 from the germline V gene are MNHNS and SASEGT. The CDR3 spells CAGGQGAAGQPQHF. The CDR3 coding sequence is TGTGCCGGGGGACAGGGGGCAGCAGGTCAGCCCCAGCATTTT.

A note on this clonotype: Germline and junction disagree at one end, which may indicate a read error. The chain is built from TRBV9 and TRBJ1-4; 7 bases agree with TRBD1. There are 16 residues in the CDR3. Germline CDR1 and CDR2: SGDLS and YYNGEE. The CDR3 sequence: CASSVRVDREKEKPFF. The CDR3 DNA reads as TGTGCCAGCAGCGTAAGGGTAGACAGGGAAAAGGAAAAACCGTTTTTT.

This clonotype showed up many times. The chain couples TRBV5-4 to TRBJ2-5; possible D gene TRBD1, 6 bases. The length of the CDR3 is 13 residues. V gave up 4 bases and J gave up 2 bases, with 9 bases separating them. CDR1 and CDR2 (germline): SGHNT, YYREEE (reference sequence). The CDR3: CASSGGGQETQYF. The CDR3 DNA is TGTGCCAGCAGCGGGGGCGGGCAAGAGACCCAGTACTTC.

This chain uses TRBV30 with TRBJ2-1; 9 bases agree with TRBD1. Per germline, CDR1 GTSNPN and CDR2 SVGIG (reference sequence). The CDR3 sequence is 14 residues long. J gave up 4 bases and V 4 bases, and 5 bases lay outside the gene matches. CDR3: CAWNRDRVYNEQFF. The CDR3 region has the DNA TGTGCCTGGAACCGGGACAGGGTATACAATGAGCAGTTCTTC.

This clonotype occurred many times. CDR3 amino acids: CASRPGTLKIGEQFF. The CDR3 nucleotides read TGCGCCAGCAGGCCCGGGACACTCAAAATTGGTGAGCAGTTCTTC. The chain employs TRBV5-1 and TRBJ2-1; tentative D call: TRBD1 (6 bases). Deletions cut 5 bases from V and 9 bases from J, with 21 bases between. The CDR3 is 15 residues long. Per germline, CDR1 SGHRS and CDR2 YFSETQ.

Worth noting for this clonotype: This CDR3 is missing its conserved last phenylalanine or tryptophan, likely due to a read error. The V and J genes are TRBV19 and TRBJ2-7, with 10 bases identical to TRBD1. The CDR3 extends over 16 amino acids. Germline V lookup: CDR1 LNHDA, CDR2 SQIVND (reference sequence). The CDR3 coding sequence is TGTGCCGGTAGTATAGTTCGGACAGGGGGGATCTACGAGCAGTACTCC. Its translation is CAGSIVRTGGIYEQYS.

The chain uses TRBV12-5 and TRBJ2-3; D is uncertain. Germline-derived CDR1 and CDR2 are LGHNT and FRNRAP. Deletions cut 0 bases from V and 4 bases from J, with 20 bases between. CDR3 length: 18 amino acids. CDR3 nucleotide sequence: TGTGCTAGTGGTTTGGTACCTATCCGGCCGATTACCGCAGATACGCAGTATTTT. It codes for CASGLVPIRPITADTQYF.

This clonotype was seen many times. The V gene is TRBV25-1, the J gene TRBJ1-4; D ambiguous. V was clipped by 4 bases and J by 7 bases, with 7 bases between them. Germline assignment: CDR1 MGHDK and CDR2 SYGVNS. The CDR3 totals 12 residues. The CDR3 region is CASSGDFEKLFF. CDR3 in DNA: TGTGCCAGCAGTGGAGACTTTGAAAAACTGTTTTTT.

The chain employs TRBV12-3 or TRBV12-4 and TRBJ2-7, with D unresolved. Trimming pared 6 bases from V and 3 bases from J, leaving 30 bases between. CDR3 length: 19 residues. In DNA, the CDR3 is TGTGCCAGCAGCGTTGCGCCCACCCCTCCTTTACTATCAATCTACGAGCAGTACTTC. Translation gives CASSVAPTPPLLSIYEQYF.

This clonotype is judged medium-sized. The rearrangement joins TRBV7-2 to TRBJ1-2; D not certain. This CDR3 contains 13 residues. The germline V and J ends were trimmed by 4 bases and 4 bases, with 10 bases remaining between them. The germline V gene encodes CDR1 SGHTA and CDR2 FQGNSA. This CDR3 reads CASSSRTSYGYTF. The CDR3 DNA follows: TGTGCCAGCAGCTCCCGGACCTCCTATGGCTACACCTTC.